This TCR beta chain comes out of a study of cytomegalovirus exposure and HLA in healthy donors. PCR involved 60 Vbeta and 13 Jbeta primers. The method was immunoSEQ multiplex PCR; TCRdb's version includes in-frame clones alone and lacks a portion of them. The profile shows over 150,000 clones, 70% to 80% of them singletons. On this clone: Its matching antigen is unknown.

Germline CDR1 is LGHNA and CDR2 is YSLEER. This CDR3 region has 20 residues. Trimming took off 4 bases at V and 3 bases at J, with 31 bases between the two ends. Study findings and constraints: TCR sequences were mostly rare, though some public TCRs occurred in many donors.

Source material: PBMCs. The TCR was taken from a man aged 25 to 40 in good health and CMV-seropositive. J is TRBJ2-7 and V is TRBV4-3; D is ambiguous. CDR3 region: CASSRKRLFPAASPGYEQYF. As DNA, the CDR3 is TGCGCCAGCAGCCGAAAGAGATTGTTTCCGGCGGCAAGCCCGGGCTACGAGCAGTACTTC.